These 8 T cell receptor beta chains originate from one sample sequenced in a study of control samples from healthy donors and cancer patients. Assay: immunoSEQ multiplex PCR; the TCRdb copy retains only in-frame clones and omits some. The sample has 90,000 to 110,000 clones, approximately 90% seen once; the top ten hold 4% to 4.5%. Sequenced input: blood. Receptors originate from a human donor in good health. The donor label of this sample is uncertain.

A word on this clone: Other DNA sequences in this specimen translate into the identical CDR3. The chain carries TRBV5-5 and TRBJ2-6; D possibly uses TRBD1 or TRBD2 (6 bases each). In germline, CDR1 is SGHKS, CDR2 YYEKEE (reference sequence). V was cut by 5 bases and J by 3 bases, with 9 bases left in between. The CDR3 totals 14 residues. The CDR3 protein is CASREGVGANVLTF. For the CDR3, the DNA is TGTGCCAGCAGGGAGGGGGTTGGGGCCAACGTCCTGACTTTC.

V usage is TRBV27 and J usage is TRBJ1-1, with 7 bases aligning to TRBD1. CDR1 and CDR2 from the germline V gene are MNHEY and SMNVEV (reference sequence). V lost 3 bases, J lost 1 base, and 8 bases stayed unmatched. The CDR3 is 16 amino acids. CDR3 sequence (DNA): TGTGCCAGCAGTTTCACAGGGGCGGCGAGGAACACTGAAGCTTTCTTT. This translates into CASSFTGAARNTEAFF.

The chain carries TRBV29-1 and TRBJ1-6, with 7 bases that match TRBD1. The CDR3 covers 14 residues. Germline V gives CDR1 SQVTM, CDR2 ANQGSEA. The J segment lost 3 bases and the V segment lost 7 bases, leaving 6 bases of the junction unmatched. The CDR3 protein is CSARQGNYNSPLHF. In DNA form, the CDR3 reads TGCAGCGCCCGACAGGGAAACTATAATTCACCCCTCCACTTT. The whole variable domain, remainder taken from reference TRBV29-1 and TRBJ1-6, is SAVISQKPSRDICQRGTSLTIQCQVDSQVTMMFWYRQQPGQSLTLIATANQGSEATYESGFVIDKFPISRPNLTFSTLTVSNMSPEDSSIYLCSARQGNYNSPLHFGNGTRLTVT.

This clone is labeled medium-sized. The V call is TRBV9, the J call TRBJ1-1, with D tentatively TRBD1 (5 bases). The length of the CDR3 is 15 residues. Trimming cost V 4 bases and J 1 base, with 14 bases left between them. Germline V gene sequence: CDR1 SGDLS, CDR2 YYNGEE. This CDR3 is CASSTGQLTNTEAFF. Here the CDR3 DNA reads TGTGCCAGCAGCACCGGACAACTCACGAACACTGAAGCTTTCTTT.

CDR3: CASSLAQQGNNSPLHF. The CDR3 nucleotides read TGTGCCAGCAGCCTTGCTCAACAGGGTAATAATTCACCCCTCCACTTT. The rearrangement uses TRBV5-4 and TRBJ1-6; D is perhaps TRBD1 (6 bases). The CDR3 is 16 amino acids. V lost 4 bases, J lost 5 bases, and 16 bases lay in between. Germline CDR1 and CDR2: SGHNT and YYREEE (reference sequence). The variable domain in full, completed from reference TRBV5-4 and TRBJ1-6, reads ETGVTQSPTHLIKTRGQQVTLRCSSQSGHNTVSWYQQALGQGPQFIFQYYREEENGRGNFPPRFSGLQFPNYSSELNVNALELDDSALYLCASSLAQQGNNSPLHFGNGTRLTVT.

The V and J genes are TRBV3-1 (or the pseudogene TRBV3-2) and TRBJ2-3, with D maybe TRBD2 (6 bases). The V end was cut by 4 bases, the J end by 5 bases, with 10 bases between. This CDR3 has 13 amino acids. The germline V gene encodes CDR1 LGHDT and CDR2 YNNKEL (reference sequence). The CDR3: CASSPWRGDTQYF. CDR3 sequence (DNA): TGTGCCAGCAGCCCATGGAGGGGAGATACGCAGTATTTT.

This chain uses TRBV7-9 with TRBJ1-3; no clear D. This CDR3 region has 16 residues. Between the trimmed V and J ends, which lost 4 bases and 1 base, there was a span of 14 bases. CDR1 is SEHNR, CDR2 FQNEAQ, per germline (reference sequence). The CDR3 region is CASSSPLGGSGNTIYF. DNA of the CDR3: TGTGCCAGCAGCTCCCCACTAGGAGGATCTGGAAACACCATATATTTT.

The J gene is TRBJ2-1, the V gene TRBV5-1, with D perhaps TRBD1 (5 bases). The CDR3 runs to 16 residues. In germline, CDR1 is SGHRS, CDR2 YFSETQ. V gave up 4 bases and J gave up 5 bases, with 19 bases separating them. CDR3 nucleotide sequence: TGCGCCAGCAGCACCGGACAACCTAAAAGTGACAATGAGCAGTTCTTC. Translating gives CASSTGQPKSDNEQFF.